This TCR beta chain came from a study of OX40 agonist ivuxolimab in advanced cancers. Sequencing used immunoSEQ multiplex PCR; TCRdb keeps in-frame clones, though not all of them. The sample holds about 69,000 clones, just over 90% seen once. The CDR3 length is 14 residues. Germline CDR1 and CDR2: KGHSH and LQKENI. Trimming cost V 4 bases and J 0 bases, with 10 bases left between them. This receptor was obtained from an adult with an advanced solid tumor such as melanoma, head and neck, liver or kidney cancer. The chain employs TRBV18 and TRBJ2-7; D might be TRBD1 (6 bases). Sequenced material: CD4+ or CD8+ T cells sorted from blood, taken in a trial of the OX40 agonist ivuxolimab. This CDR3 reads CASSRGDTSYEQYF. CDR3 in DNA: TGTGCCAGCTCACGAGGGGACACCTCCTACGAGCAGTACTTC.